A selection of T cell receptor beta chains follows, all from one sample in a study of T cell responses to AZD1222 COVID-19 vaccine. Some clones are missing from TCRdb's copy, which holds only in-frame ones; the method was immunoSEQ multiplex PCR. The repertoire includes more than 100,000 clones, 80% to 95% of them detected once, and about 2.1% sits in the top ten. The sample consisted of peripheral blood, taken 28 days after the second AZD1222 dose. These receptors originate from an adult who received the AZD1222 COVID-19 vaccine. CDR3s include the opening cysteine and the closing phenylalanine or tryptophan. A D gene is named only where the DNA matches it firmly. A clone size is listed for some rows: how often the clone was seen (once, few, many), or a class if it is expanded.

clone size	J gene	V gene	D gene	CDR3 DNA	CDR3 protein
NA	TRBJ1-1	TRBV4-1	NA	TGCGCCAGCAGCCAAGGATGGAGGCAATGGGGTACTGAAGCTTTCTTT	CASSQGWRQWGTEAFF
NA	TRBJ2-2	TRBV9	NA	TGTGCCAGCAGCGTAGTAGACCGCGGGACAAACACCGGGGAGCTGTTTTTT	CASSVVDRGTNTGELFF
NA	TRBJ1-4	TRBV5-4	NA	TGTGCCAGCAGCTTTGGACAGCATAATGAAAAACTGTTTTTT	CASSFGQHNEKLFF
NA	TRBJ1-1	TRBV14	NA	TGTGCCAGCAGCCAACACGGGAACACTGAAGCTTTCTTT	CASSQHGNTEAFF
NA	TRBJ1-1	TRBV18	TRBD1	TGTGCCAGCTCACCAGAGGGACAGGGGGCGAATACTGAAGCTTTCTTT	CASSPEGQGANTEAFF
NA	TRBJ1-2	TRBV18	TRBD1	TGTGCCAGCTCACGGGACAGGGTCGCGAGTTGGCAGGATGGCTACACCTTC	CASSRDRVASWQDGYTF
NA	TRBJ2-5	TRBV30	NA	TGTGCCTGGAGCGGAGGGGGTGAGACCCAGTACTTC	CAWSGGGETQYF
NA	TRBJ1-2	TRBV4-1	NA	TGCGCCAGCAGCCAACCCTCAGCCGGACAGAACTATGGCTACACCTTC	CASSQPSAGQNYGYTF
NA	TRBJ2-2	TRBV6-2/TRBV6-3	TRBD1	TGTGCCAGCAGTCTAGACAGGGGGTACACCGGGGAGCTGTTTTTT	CASSLDRGYTGELFF
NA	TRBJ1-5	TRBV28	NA	TGTGCCAGCAGCTTTCTCGGGGCCCGGAATCAGCCCCAGCATTTT	CASSFLGARNQPQHF
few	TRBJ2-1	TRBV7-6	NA	TGTGCCAGCAGCGATCAGGACTCGAGGGAGCAGTTCTTC	CASSDQDSREQFF
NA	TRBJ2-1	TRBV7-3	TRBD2	TGTGCCAGCAGGTTCGGCGGGAGTGTGGGTGAGCAGTTCTTC	CASRFGGSVGEQFF
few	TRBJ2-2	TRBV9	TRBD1	TGTGCCAGCAGCACGACAGGGTCCACCGGGGAGCTGTTTTTT	CASSTTGSTGELFF
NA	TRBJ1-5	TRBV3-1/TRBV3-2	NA	TGTGCCAGCAGCGTGGACGGAAGCAATCAGCCCCAGCATTTT	CASSVDGSNQPQHF
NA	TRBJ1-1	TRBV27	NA	TGTGCCAGCAGGGACCTGGGACCAACCACTGAAGCTTTCTTT	CASRDLGPTTEAFF
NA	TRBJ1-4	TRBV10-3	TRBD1	TGTGCCATCAGTGATAGACCGGGACAGGGTAGTGAAAAACTGTTTTTT	CAISDRPGQGSEKLFF
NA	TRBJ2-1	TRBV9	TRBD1	TGTGCCAGCAGCGAGACAGGGGCCAACTACAATGAGCAGTTCTTC	CASSETGANYNEQFF
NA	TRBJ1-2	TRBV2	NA	TGTGCCAGCAGTGAGTTCGGGGGCCGGTTGGTCTATGGCTACACCTTC	CASSEFGGRLVYGYTF
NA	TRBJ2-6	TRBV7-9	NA	TGTGCCAGCAGCTCGTTAATACGCTCTGGGGCCAACGTCCTGACTTTC	CASSSLIRSGANVLTF
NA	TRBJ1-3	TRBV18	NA	TGTGCCAGCTCACCACCGGGGCAGGCCTCTGGAAACACCATATATTTT	CASSPPGQASGNTIYF
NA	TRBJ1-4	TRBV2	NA	TGTGCCAGCAGTCCACAGGGAACTGCAACTAATGAAAAACTGTTTTTT	CASSPQGTATNEKLFF
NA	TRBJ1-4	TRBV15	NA	TGTGCCACCAGCAGAGATTTCGGAACAGGACATGAAAAACTGTTTTTT	CATSRDFGTGHEKLFF
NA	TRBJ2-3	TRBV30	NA	TGTGCCTGGAGTGTAGGCGGGTCTGGCACAGATACGCAGTATTTT	CAWSVGGSGTDTQYF
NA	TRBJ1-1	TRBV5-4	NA	TGTGCCAGCAGCTCACTCTATCGGGACCGACGGATCGGGGATGAAGCTTTCTTT	CASSSLYRDRRIGDEAFF
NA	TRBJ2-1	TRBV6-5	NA	TGTGCCAGCAGGTGGCTTGGGGGCAATGAGCAGTTCTTC	CASRWLGGNEQFF
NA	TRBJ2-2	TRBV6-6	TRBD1	TGTGCCAGCAGATCGCACAGGGGAACCGGGGAGCTGTTTTTT	CASRSHRGTGELFF
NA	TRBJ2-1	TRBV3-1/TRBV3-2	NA	TGTGCCAGCAGACTACAGGGTAATGATGAGCAGTTCTTC	CASRLQGNDEQFF
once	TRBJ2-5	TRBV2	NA	TGTGCCAGCAGTGATACCGGGATACAAGAGACCCAGTACTTC	CASSDTGIQETQYF
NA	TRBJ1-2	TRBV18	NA	TGTGCCAGCTCACCACAGGGGGACAACGGCTACACCTTC	CASSPQGDNGYTF
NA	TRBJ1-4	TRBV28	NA	TGTGCCAGCAGTTTTAGGCCCCGCTATAATGAAAAACTGTTTTTT	CASSFRPRYNEKLFF
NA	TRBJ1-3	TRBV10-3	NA	TGTGCCATCACCGCGACCGGCTTGAGGAACACCATATATTTT	CAITATGLRNTIYF
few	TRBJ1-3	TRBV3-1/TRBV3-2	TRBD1	TGTGCCAGCAGCCACGAAAAGCCCCTGGGACAGGCTTTTCCTGGAAACACCATATATTTT	CASSHEKPLGQAFPGNTIYF
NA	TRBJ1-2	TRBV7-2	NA	TGTGCCAGCAGCTTAGCAGGGCGATCTAACTATGGCTACACCTTC	CASSLAGRSNYGYTF
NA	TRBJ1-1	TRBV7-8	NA	TGTGCCAGCAGCCGGGGGCGGCAGGACACTGAAGCTTTCTTT	CASSRGRQDTEAFF
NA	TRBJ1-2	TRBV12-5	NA	TGTGCTAGTGCTTACGGGGGGGCAGTTAACTATGGCTACACCTTC	CASAYGGAVNYGYTF
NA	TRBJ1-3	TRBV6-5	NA	TGTGCCAGCAGAGGCCCAGGTGGAAACACCATATATTTT	CASRGPGGNTIYF
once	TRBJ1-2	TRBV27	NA	TGTGCCAGCTGGGGGGGAGGAGGTGGCTACACCTTC	CASWGGGGGYTF